A single sample gave rise to the 18 T cell receptor beta chains below, sequenced in a study of cytomegalovirus exposure and HLA in healthy donors. PCR primers comprised 60 Vbeta and 13 Jbeta primers. TCRdb's table, derived via immunoSEQ multiplex PCR, lists solely in-frame clones and lacks some. This table has around 150,000 clones, 82% appearing once. Sequencing used PBMCs. The receptors stem from a girl aged 10 to 17 in good health and CMV-seropositive.

The rearrangement links TRBV30 to TRBJ2-7, with 10 bases matching TRBD1. The CDR3 extends over 17 amino acids. With V trimmed by 4 bases and J by 6 bases, 18 bases remained unmatched. Germline CDR1 GTSNPN, CDR2 SVGIG (reference sequence). The DNA of the CDR3 is TGTGCCTGGAAGTCCCCCCCCTCGGGACAGGGGACCCTCGAGCAGTACTTC. Protein: CAWKSPPSGQGTLEQYF.

This clone was recorded a few times. V is TRBV25-1 and J is TRBJ2-7, with 7 bases aligning to TRBD1. Germline V gene data show CDR1 as MGHDK and CDR2 as SYGVNS. V dropped 6 bases and J dropped 4; count of bases not matched to a gene: 3. The CDR3 length is 12 residues. The CDR3: CASSWDSYEQYF. CDR3 coding DNA: TGTGCCAGCAGCTGGGACAGTTACGAGCAGTACTTC.

The CDR3 protein is CASSKQGARDTEAFF. Written as DNA, the CDR3 is TGCGCCAGCAGCAAACAGGGGGCGCGGGACACTGAAGCTTTCTTT. This rearrangement joins TRBV5-1 to TRBJ1-1; 9 bases line up with TRBD1. V gave up 4 bases and J gave up 3 bases; unmatched junction bases: 7. CDR1 is SGHRS and CDR2 is YFSETQ in the germline V gene. The CDR3 contains 15 residues.

The chain uses TRBV25-1 and TRBJ1-3; no clear D. V was shortened by 10 bases and J by 0 bases, with 7 bases between the two germline ends. The CDR3 totals 12 residues. Germline assignment: CDR1 MGHDK and CDR2 SYGVNS. CDR3 amino acids: CATLSSGNTIYF. The CDR3 DNA reads as TGTGCCACCCTGTCCTCTGGAAACACCATATATTTT.

The table lists this clone with a few counts. The chain employs TRBV6-4 and TRBJ1-1, with 7 bases aligning to TRBD1. This CDR3 contains 16 residues. V lost 2 bases to trimming and J lost 5 bases; unmatched junction nucleotides: 11. Looked up from germline, CDR1 is MRHNA and CDR2 is SNTAGT. The CDR3 spells CASSDPETDRETEAFF. CDR3 bases: TGTGCCAGCAGTGACCCAGAAACTGACAGGGAAACTGAAGCTTTCTTT.

V gene TRBV13 combines with J gene TRBJ2-7; D unresolved. This CDR3 is 15 amino acids long. The germline CDR1 and CDR2 sequences are PRHDT and FYEKMQ (reference sequence). V lost 2 bases and J lost 3, with 14 bases in between. The CDR3 DNA is TGTGCCAGCAGCTTACGGTCCAGGATGAACTACGAGCAGTACTTC. Residues: CASSLRSRMNYEQYF.

The chain links TRBV11-2 to TRBJ2-5; D possibly corresponds to TRBD1 (5 bases). The germline V gene encodes CDR1 SGHAT and CDR2 FQNNGV. The length of the CDR3 is 13 residues. The V end was cut by 5 bases, the J end by 0 bases, with 7 bases between. CDR3 amino acids: CASSRRDQETQYF. CDR3 in DNA: TGTGCCAGCAGCCGCAGGGACCAAGAGACCCAGTACTTC.

V usage is TRBV19 and J usage is TRBJ2-2, with D perhaps TRBD1 (6 bases). Germline V lookup: CDR1 LNHDA, CDR2 SQIVND (reference sequence). Trimming took 5 bases from V and 4 from J, leaving 14 bases between them. This CDR3 comprises 15 residues. CDR3 DNA sequence: TGTGCCAGTAGTTCGCTCGGCAGGGGCACCGGGGAGCTGTTTTTT. Translation: CASSSLGRGTGELFF.

The rearrangement links TRBV7-2 to TRBJ1-2; D unclear. CDR3 length: 14 residues. Germline loops: CDR1 SGHTA, CDR2 FQGNSA. V was cut by 5 bases and J by 7 bases, with 17 bases left in between. The CDR3 loop reads CASSPPRGLGGYTF. The CDR3 region has the DNA TGTGCCAGCAGCCCCCCGCGAGGGTTGGGTGGCTACACCTTC.

This rearrangement joins TRBV5-1 to TRBJ2-7; no firm D call. CDR1 and CDR2 from the germline V gene are SGHRS and YFSETQ. V lost 3 bases and J 3 bases, leaving 7 bases between the germline ends. The CDR3 spans 12 residues. The CDR3 spells CASSYSGYEQYF. The CDR3 coding sequence is TGCGCCAGCAGCTACTCAGGCTACGAGCAGTACTTC.

The chain couples TRBV7-9 to TRBJ1-4, with 8 bases aligning to TRBD1. The J segment lost 8 bases and the V segment lost 4 bases, leaving 3 bases of the junction unmatched. This CDR3 has 13 residues. The V gene's germline CDR1 is SEHNR and CDR2 FQNEAQ (reference sequence). For the CDR3, the DNA is TGTGCCAGCAGCTCAGGGGGCTGGGAAAAACTGTTTTTT. This gives the protein CASSSGGWEKLFF.

J is TRBJ2-7 and V is TRBV11-2, with D perhaps matching TRBD2 (5 bases). V was trimmed by 1 base and J by 7 bases, leaving 17 bases between them. Germline assignment: CDR1 SGHAT and CDR2 FQNNGV. The CDR3 sequence is 15 residues long. DNA of the CDR3: TGTGCCAGCAGCTTAGTCGGCGGGCACCCCCGAGAGCAGTACTTC. It is translated as CASSLVGGHPREQYF.

The chain carries TRBV4-1 and TRBJ2-1; 10 bases are a match to TRBD1. Germline trimming cut 5 bases from V and 3 bases from J; bases unmatched to any gene: 1. The CDR3 runs 14 residues. CDR1 is MGHRA, CDR2 YSYEKL, per germline. CDR3 sequence reads: CASSWDRGYNEQFF. In DNA, the CDR3 is TGCGCCAGCAGCTGGGACAGGGGCTACAATGAGCAGTTCTTC.

This chain links TRBV5-1 with TRBJ2-1; D perhaps matches TRBD2 (7 bases). The CDR3 is 14 residues long. Germline assignment: CDR1 SGHRS and CDR2 YFSETQ. The germline V and J ends were trimmed by 3 bases and 8 bases, with 15 bases remaining between them. The CDR3: CASSSTGLVDEQFF. In nucleotides, the CDR3 is TGCGCCAGCAGCTCGACAGGACTAGTTGATGAGCAGTTCTTC.

V is TRBV9 and J is TRBJ2-7; TRBD2 aligns across 8 bases. The ends lost 0 bases at V and 4 bases at J; junction bases unmatched: 3. The germline V gene has CDR1 SGDLS and CDR2 YYNGEE. The length of the CDR3 is 14 residues. CDR3 sequence reads: CASSVGAGGYEQYF. CDR3 nucleotides: TGTGCCAGCAGCGTAGGGGCGGGAGGTTACGAGCAGTACTTC.

This clone occurred a few times. This chain links TRBV7-2 with TRBJ2-1; TRBD2 agrees at 9 bases. This CDR3 region has 16 residues. Looked up from germline, CDR1 is SGHTA and CDR2 is FQGNSA. V lost 1 base and J lost 7; bases outside the gene matches: 8. CDR3 loop: CASSLEYLAGRNEQFF. CDR3 sequence (DNA): TGTGCCAGCAGCTTAGAATACCTAGCGGGGAGGAATGAGCAGTTCTTC.

The chain is built from TRBV10-3 and TRBJ2-1, with 7 bases aligning to TRBD1. This CDR3 has 14 residues. Germline V gene data show CDR1 as ENHRY and CDR2 as SYGVKD. V shed 5 bases, J shed 9 bases, and the junction held 10 bases outside the gene matches. The CDR3 reads CAISKTGFVGEQFF. CDR3 nucleotide sequence: TGTGCCATCAGTAAGACAGGGTTCGTAGGTGAGCAGTTCTTC.

The chain joins TRBV6-5 to TRBJ1-2; the D gene is possibly TRBD1 (5 bases). The germline CDR1 and CDR2 sequences are MNHEY and SVGAGI. This CDR3 comprises 15 residues. The germline V and J ends were trimmed by 2 bases and 2 bases, with 12 bases remaining between them. CDR3 region: CASSYGQGMNYGYTF. As DNA, the CDR3 is TGTGCCAGCAGTTACGGGCAGGGCATGAACTATGGCTACACCTTC.